What follows describes a single T cell receptor (beta chain). Method: immunoSEQ multiplex PCR; TCRdb's copy keeps in-frame clones and lacks some. The data contain 230,000 or so clones, about 87% of them singletons. Across about two dozen US areas, participants ranged in age from 18 to 89 years. The data belong to a study of blood T cell repertoires in COVID-19. The ends were cut back, 5 bases at V and 4 bases at J, with 10 bases in the middle. The length of the CDR3 is 13 residues. The germline V gene has CDR1 SEHNR and CDR2 FQNEAQ (reference sequence). Sample: PBMCs or T cells enriched from blood (not recorded which). The chain recombines TRBV7-9 with TRBJ2-3; weak D call: TRBD1 (5 bases). The sequence derives from a woman between 25 and 40 years old who had recovered from COVID-19. CDR3 amino acids: CASSKLGADTQYF. Written as DNA, the CDR3 is TGTGCCAGCAGCAAATTAGGGGCAGATACGCAGTATTTT.